The clone carrying this TCR beta chain was seen more than once but under ten times. This specimen belongs to a study of read filtering for tumor transcriptome and immune sequencing. The CDR3 length is 15 residues. V gave up 0 bases and J gave up 2 bases, with 9 bases separating them. The germline gives CDR1 MNHEY, CDR2 SMNVEV (reference sequence). From roughly 0.4 ug of RNA, a library with molecular barcoded alpha/delta and beta/gamma adaptors was made. TCRdb re-derived calls from the reads in MiXCR, one entry per CDR3 protein. The sample contains approximately 14,000 distinct CDR3 sequences, around 21% of which appear only once.

The receptor was isolated from a donor at least 40 years old with multiple myeloma. Sequenced sample: a population of CD138-negative cells sorted from bone marrow. The V call is TRBV27, the J call TRBJ2-3; D remains ambiguous. This CDR3 is CASSLSPASTDTQYF. The CDR3 DNA reads as TGTGCCAGCAGTTTATCTCCCGCGTCCACAGATACGCAGTATTTT.